These 5 T cell receptor beta chains were sequenced from one sample in a study of Tregs in tolerant kidney transplant recipients. TCRdb keeps only in-frame clones here, not all; method: immunoSEQ multiplex PCR. The profile shows roughly 69,000 clones, about 88% of them singletons. The sample in question was CD4+ T cells from blood, obtained before the transplant. The receptors stem from a human donor who received a combined kidney and bone marrow transplant.

This clone was counted a single time. The V gene is TRBV5-1, the J gene TRBJ1-1, with 12 positions matching TRBD1. The trim removed 4 bases at V and 4 bases at J, leaving 5 bases unmatched. The CDR3 spans 15 residues. The germline CDR1 and CDR2 sequences are SGHRS and YFSETQ. The chain's CDR3 is CASSAQGQGATEAFF. The CDR3 nucleotides read TGCGCCAGCAGCGCTCAGGGACAGGGGGCCACTGAAGCTTTCTTT.

CDR3 loop: CASSVGGTDTQYF. The CDR3 DNA sequence: TGTGCCAGCAGCGTAGGAGGGACAGATACGCAGTATTTT. The rearrangement joins TRBV9 to TRBJ2-3; D may be TRBD2 (5 bases). The CDR3 consists of 13 residues. V lost 0 bases to trimming and J lost 3 bases, with 5 bases between them. CDR1 is SGDLS, CDR2 YYNGEE, per germline.

The CDR3 is CASSETRDRALHYEQYF. The CDR3, as DNA: TGTGCCAGCAGTGAAACCCGGGACAGGGCCCTACACTACGAGCAGTACTTC. V usage is TRBV6-1 and J usage is TRBJ2-7; TRBD1 matches 9 bases. V shed 2 bases, J shed 3 bases, and the junction held 11 bases outside the gene matches. The CDR3 runs 17 residues. Germline CDR1 MNHNS, CDR2 SASEGT.

The V call is TRBV2, the J call TRBJ2-7; D unresolved. V dropped 3 bases and J dropped 3 bases, with 3 bases sitting between them. Germline-derived CDR1 and CDR2 are SNHLY and FYNNEI. The CDR3 has 11 residues. In DNA, the CDR3 is TGTGCCAGCAGTGATCGCTACGAGCAGTACTTC. It codes for CASSDRYEQYF. The full variable domain, its missing parts supplied by reference TRBV2 and TRBJ2-7, is EPEVTQTPSHQVTQMGQEVILRCVPISNHLYFYWYRQILGQKVEFLVSFYNNEISEKSEIFDDQFSVERPDGSNFTLKIRSTKLEDSAMYFCASSDRYEQYFGPGTRLTVT.

The chain couples TRBV28 to TRBJ2-3; possibly TRBD2 for D (6 bases). V was trimmed by 5 bases and J by 4 bases, leaving 13 bases between them. The CDR3 runs 14 residues. Germline assignment: CDR1 MDHEN and CDR2 SYDVKM. The CDR3 region is CASSTGLSADTQYF. For the CDR3, the DNA is TGTGCCAGCAGTACGGGACTGAGCGCAGATACGCAGTATTTT.